One sample yielded the 32 T cell receptor beta chains listed below, sequenced in a study of cytomegalovirus exposure and HLA in healthy donors. Primers included in the PCR were 60 Vbeta and 13 Jbeta primers. Only in-frame clones appear in the TCRdb table, and some are missing; sequencing was by immunoSEQ multiplex PCR. The sample contains fewer than 200,000 clones, roughly 84% of which appear only once. Material for sequencing was PBMCs. The receptors here all came from a man between 25 and 39 years old in good health and CMV-seronegative.

This chain connects TRBV5-4 to TRBJ2-3, with 7 bases that match TRBD2. CDR1 is SGHNT and CDR2 is YYREEE in the germline V gene (reference sequence). J gave up 3 bases and V 1 base, and 5 bases lay outside the gene matches. The CDR3 extends over 15 amino acids. This chain's CDR3 is CASSLNVGGTDTQYF. CDR3 nucleotides: TGTGCCAGCAGCTTGAATGTCGGGGGGACAGATACGCAGTATTTT.

This clone turned up a few times. This chain links TRBV5-5 with TRBJ1-1; D is uncertain. V gave up 2 bases and J gave up 5 bases, with 7 bases separating them. Germline lookup yields CDR1 SGHKS and CDR2 YYEKEE (reference sequence). The CDR3 has 12 amino acids. The CDR3 protein is CASSFLRTEAFF. The CDR3 nucleotides are TGTGCCAGCAGCTTCCTCCGGACTGAAGCTTTCTTT.

The chain has TRBV4-2 and TRBJ2-3; TRBD1 matches at 7 bases. CDR1 LGHNA and CDR2 YNFKEQ come from the germline V gene. This CDR3 region has 15 residues. The junction had 5 bases not matched to a gene; V was cut back by 3 bases and J by 2 bases. The CDR3 coding sequence is TGTGCCAGCAGCCAGTGGACAGGAAACACAGATACGCAGTATTTT. It encodes CASSQWTGNTDTQYF.

The chain joins TRBV9 to TRBJ1-1; D gene uncertain. The V end lost 0 bases, the J end lost 3 bases, and 9 bases lay between the germline ends. The CDR3 extends over 14 amino acids. The germline V gene has CDR1 SGDLS and CDR2 YYNGEE. CDR3 coding DNA: TGTGCCAGCAGCGTAGGAGGAGGGTACACTGAAGCTTTCTTT. Its protein product is CASSVGGGYTEAFF. Variable domain in full (rest from reference TRBV9 and TRBJ1-1): DSGVTQTPKHLITATGQRVTLRCSPRSGDLSVYWYQQSLDQGLQFLIQYYNGEERAKGNILERFSAQQFPDLHSELNLSSLELGDSALYFCASSVGGGYTEAFFGQGTRLTVV.

This rearrangement joins TRBV6-1 to TRBJ2-1; TRBD2 agrees at 15 bases. Germline CDR1 and CDR2: MNHNS and SASEGT. The CDR3 length is 15 residues. Germline trimming cut 8 bases from V and 7 bases from J; bases unmatched to any gene: 6. Here the CDR3 DNA reads TGTGCCAGCGTCGGACTAGCGGGGGGGACGAATGAGCAGTTCTTC. It encodes CASVGLAGGTNEQFF.

The rearrangement uses TRBV5-4 and TRBJ2-2, with 8 bases matching TRBD2. Germline lookup yields CDR1 SGHNT and CDR2 YYREEE (reference sequence). The CDR3 spans 14 residues. V dropped 4 bases and J dropped 3; count of bases not matched to a gene: 2. In DNA, the CDR3 is TGTGCCAGCAGCCGGGAGGGGGACACCGGGGAGCTGTTTTTT. Protein product: CASSREGDTGELFF. Using reference TRBV5-4 and TRBJ2-2 for the parts outside the CDR3, the full variable domain is ETGVTQSPTHLIKTRGQQVTLRCSSQSGHNTVSWYQQALGQGPQFIFQYYREEENGRGNFPPRFSGLQFPNYSSELNVNALELDDSALYLCASSREGDTGELFFGEGSRLTVL.

The rearrangement links TRBV4-3 to TRBJ2-7; 7 bases agree with TRBD2. The germline V gene encodes CDR1 LGHNA and CDR2 YSLEER. V dropped 0 bases and J dropped 5; count of bases not matched to a gene: 10. CDR3 length equals 16 residues. This chain's CDR3 is CASSQELGGPRDEQYF. CDR3 DNA: TGCGCCAGCAGCCAAGAGTTGGGAGGGCCTAGGGACGAGCAGTACTTC.

CDR3 region: CASRGLPRNNEQFF. CDR3 nucleotide sequence: TGTGCCAGCAGGGGACTACCGAGGAACAATGAGCAGTTCTTC. The chain couples TRBV7-9 to TRBJ2-1; TRBD2 matches at 7 bases. This CDR3 has 14 amino acids. The V gene's germline CDR1 is SEHNR and CDR2 FQNEAQ (reference sequence). Trimming took 6 bases from V and 5 from J; bases not matched to a gene: 7.

The V and J genes are TRBV5-4 and TRBJ1-1; 8 bases line up with TRBD1. The V segment lost 1 base and the J segment 4 bases; nucleotides outside the gene matches: 6. Germline values: CDR1 SGHNT, CDR2 YYREEE (reference sequence). There are 15 residues in the CDR3. As DNA, the CDR3 is TGTGCCAGCAGCTTGAGGACAGGGCTTTTCACTGAAGCTTTCTTT. Its translation is CASSLRTGLFTEAFF.

The J gene is TRBJ1-1, the V gene TRBV25-1; 7 bases agree with TRBD1. CDR1 is MGHDK, CDR2 SYGVNS, per germline. J was trimmed by 1 base and V by 6 bases; bases with no gene match: 11. This CDR3 has 16 amino acids. CDR3 protein: CASRTSQGQGNTEAFF. CDR3 DNA: TGTGCCAGCAGAACATCACAGGGGCAGGGGAACACTGAAGCTTTCTTT.

This sequence joins TRBV7-3 and TRBJ2-1; 9 nucleotides line up with TRBD1. The CDR3 is 14 amino acids. The V segment lost 4 bases and the J segment 10 bases; nucleotides outside the gene matches: 8. The germline V gene encodes CDR1 SGHTA and CDR2 FQGTGA. Here the CDR3 DNA reads TGTGCCAGCAGCTCGACAGGGGGGTTTGGCGAGCAGTTCTTC. It codes for CASSSTGGFGEQFF.

This clone is a singleton in its sample. The chain couples TRBV2 to TRBJ2-1; the match to TRBD1 covers 7 bases. Germline V gene data show CDR1 as SNHLY and CDR2 as FYNNEI. The length of the CDR3 is 15 residues. The ends lost 7 bases at V and 5 bases at J; junction bases unmatched: 11. CDR3 in DNA: TGTGCCAGCAATCTCAGACAGGGTTTTAACAATGAGCAGTTCTTC. It is translated as CASNLRQGFNNEQFF.

The chain couples TRBV19 to TRBJ2-7; no definite D call. Germline CDR1 and CDR2: LNHDA and SQIVND (reference sequence). This CDR3 region has 13 residues. V lost 5 bases to trimming and J lost 2 bases, with 10 bases between them. The CDR3 region has the DNA TGTGCCAGTAGTCTCAGTACAACCTACGAGCAGTACTTC. Translation gives CASSLSTTYEQYF.

This chain joins TRBV5-1 and TRBJ1-1; D is unclear. The CDR3 spans 18 residues. Trimming stripped 4 bases from V and 5 bases from J, with 27 bases between. CDR1 and CDR2 from the germline V gene are SGHRS and YFSETQ. The CDR3 coding sequence is TGCGCCAGCAGCCGAACTGGACGGAGGAGCGGGTCTGGGACTGAAGCTTTCTTT. Protein sequence: CASSRTGRRSGSGTEAFF.

V usage is TRBV7-2 and J usage is TRBJ2-7; a weak D match, TRBD2 (5 bases). The germline gives CDR1 SGHTA, CDR2 FQGNSA. This CDR3 is built from 14 residues. V lost 1 base and J lost 2, with 9 bases in between. DNA for the CDR3: TGTGCCAGCAGCTTAGTGTCGGGGACCTACGAGCAGTACTTC. It specifies CASSLVSGTYEQYF.

V is TRBV4-3 and J is TRBJ2-1, with D uncertain. The length of the CDR3 is 15 residues. CDR1 LGHNA and CDR2 YSLEER come from the germline V gene. V was cut by 1 base and J by 2 bases, with 9 bases left in between. In DNA, the CDR3 is TGCGCCAGCAGCCAAGCCCGGGTAGCCTACAATGAGCAGTTCTTC. This codes for CASSQARVAYNEQFF.

The chain has TRBV4-2 and TRBJ2-1, with 12 bases identical to TRBD1. V gave up 2 bases and J gave up 2 bases; unmatched junction bases: 10. Germline V gene sequence: CDR1 LGHNA, CDR2 YNFKEQ. The CDR3 extends over 19 amino acids. The CDR3 sequence: CASSQIPGQGASAYNEQFF. The CDR3 DNA reads as TGTGCCAGCAGCCAAATACCGGGACAGGGGGCTTCTGCCTACAATGAGCAGTTCTTC.

The chain is built from TRBV27 and TRBJ2-7, with 8 bases that match TRBD1. The junction had 15 bases not matched to a gene; V was cut back by 7 bases and J by 4 bases. Germline CDR1 is MNHEY and CDR2 is SMNVEV (reference sequence). The CDR3 spans 16 residues. DNA for the CDR3: TGTGCCAGCAACCCCAGGGGGCTCTGGGTCCCTTACGAGCAGTACTTC. Residues: CASNPRGLWVPYEQYF.

The rearrangement links TRBV4-3 to TRBJ1-5, with D possibly TRBD1 on 5 matching bases. The CDR3 spans 15 residues. Germline-derived CDR1 and CDR2 are LGHNA and YSLEER. Trimming shortened V by 1 base and J by 3 bases, and 10 bases separated the two germline ends. This CDR3 reads CASSQGGGINQPQHF. The CDR3 coding sequence is TGCGCCAGCAGCCAAGGGGGCGGAATCAATCAGCCCCAGCATTTT.

The rearrangement joins TRBV5-1 to TRBJ2-2; 8 positions match TRBD1. Germline lookup yields CDR1 SGHRS and CDR2 YFSETQ. The CDR3 runs 13 residues. Trimming cost V 7 bases and J 4 bases; bases outside gene matches: 3. CDR3 protein: CASGTGGTGELFF. CDR3 bases: TGCGCCAGCGGGACAGGAGGCACCGGGGAGCTGTTTTTT.

This clone has a single count. The chain couples TRBV5-6 to TRBJ2-7; TRBD2 matches at 13 bases. Germline V gives CDR1 SGHDT, CDR2 YYEEEE. J lost 0 bases, V lost 4 bases, and 4 bases had no gene match. The CDR3 has 16 amino acids. The CDR3 DNA sequence: TGTGCCAGCAGCGATGGACTAGCGGGGGCCTCCTACGAGCAGTACTTC. Protein: CASSDGLAGASYEQYF.

The chain couples TRBV2 to TRBJ1-2; D unclear. Germline assignment: CDR1 SNHLY and CDR2 FYNNEI. The CDR3 runs to 13 residues. With 3 bases removed from V and 2 bases from J, the gap between germline ends came to 7 bases. CDR3 in amino acids: CASSDPGNYGYTF. DNA for the CDR3: TGTGCCAGCAGTGACCCCGGGAACTATGGCTACACCTTC.

The V gene is TRBV7-2, the J gene TRBJ2-3, with TRBD2 identical over 10 bases. J gave up 4 bases and V 5 bases, and 12 bases lay outside the gene matches. Germline V gives CDR1 SGHTA, CDR2 FQGNSA. This CDR3 contains 17 residues. CDR3: CASSLGIAGGKADTQYF. In DNA form, the CDR3 reads TGTGCCAGCAGCCTGGGAATAGCGGGAGGCAAGGCAGATACGCAGTATTTT.

The chain joins TRBV29-1 to TRBJ2-2; a weak D match, TRBD2 (6 bases). The CDR3 runs to 13 residues. CDR1 and CDR2 (germline): SQVTM, ANQGSEA. Trimming cost V 6 bases and J 8 bases, with 16 bases left between them. The CDR3 DNA is TGCAGCGTCGGGACTGTAACGGGGGGGGAGCTGTTTTTT. This codes for CSVGTVTGGELFF.

The table lists this clone with a count of one. The CDR3 nucleotides read TGTGCCAGCAGCGTTGGGACAGGGGGGACCTACGAGCAGTACTTC. Translated, it gives CASSVGTGGTYEQYF. V gene TRBV7-8 combines with J gene TRBJ2-7; TRBD1 matches 11 bases. Germline lookup yields CDR1 SGHVS and CDR2 FQNEAQ. The V gene end was trimmed by 5 bases and the J gene end by 2 bases; junction bases not matched to a gene: 5. CDR3 length: 15 amino acids.

The V call is TRBV7-2, the J call TRBJ2-3; 13 bases are a match to TRBD2. The trim removed 8 bases at V and 6 bases at J, leaving 8 bases unmatched. The CDR3 extends over 15 amino acids. Germline V CDR1 and CDR2: SGHTA, FQGNSA. In DNA, the CDR3 is TGTGCCAGCGCCCGGACTAGCGGGAGTGGGGATACGCAGTATTTT. Protein: CASARTSGSGDTQYF. The complete variable domain, with remaining parts taken from reference TRBV7-2 and TRBJ2-3, reads GAGVSQSPSNKVTEKGKDVELRCDPISGHTALYWYRQSLGQGLEFLIYFQGNSAPDKSGLPSDRFSAERTGGSVSTLTIQRTQQEDSAVYLCASARTSGSGDTQYFGPGTRLTVL.

This sequence joins TRBV20-1 and TRBJ2-1, with TRBD2 matching 10 bases. The germline V gene encodes CDR1 DFQATT and CDR2 SNEGSKA (reference sequence). CDR3 size: 10 residues. The ends lost 5 bases at V and 14 bases at J; junction bases unmatched: 3. DNA of the CDR3: TGCAGTGCTCCTAGCGGGGGAGAGTTCTTC. This sequence encodes CSAPSGGEFF.

The CDR3: CASSSPSGRAYEQYF. The DNA of the CDR3 is TGTGCCAGCAGCTCCCCTAGCGGGAGGGCTTACGAGCAGTACTTC. This rearrangement joins TRBV7-9 to TRBJ2-7, with 12 nucleotides matching TRBD2. The V and J ends lost 4 bases and 4 bases, in that order; junction bases with no gene match: 5. Germline V lookup: CDR1 SEHNR, CDR2 FQNEAQ (reference sequence). The CDR3 spans 15 residues. The full variable domain, its missing parts supplied by reference TRBV7-9 and TRBJ2-7, is DTGVSQNPRHKITKRGQNVTFRCDPISEHNRLYWYRQTLGQGPEFLTYFQNEAQLEKSRLLSDRFSAERPKGSFSTLEIQRTEQGDSAMYLCASSSPSGRAYEQYFGPGTRLTVT.

The V gene is TRBV7-2, the J gene TRBJ2-3; 8 positions agree with TRBD1. Germline values: CDR1 SGHTA, CDR2 FQGNSA. The V segment lost 2 bases and the J segment 2 bases; nucleotides outside the gene matches: 15. The CDR3 has 19 amino acids. The CDR3 loop is CASSLSRGPSSAITDTQYF. The DNA for the CDR3 is TGTGCCAGCAGCTTATCCAGGGGGCCCTCTTCGGCGATCACAGATACGCAGTATTTT.

The chain links TRBV29-1 to TRBJ2-7, with TRBD1 as a possible D gene (6 bases). CDR3 length equals 15 residues. V lost 2 bases and J lost 5, with 19 bases in between. Per the germline V gene, CDR1 is SQVTM and CDR2 is ANQGSEA. The CDR3 DNA reads as TGCAGCGTTGAAAGTATATCCGAGACAGGAAACGAGCAGTACTTC. It yields the protein CSVESISETGNEQYF.

The sample holds a few counts of this clone. This sequence joins TRBV5-1 and TRBJ1-1; 7 bases fit TRBD1. J was trimmed by 5 bases and V by 4 bases; bases with no gene match: 8. The germline V gene has CDR1 SGHRS and CDR2 YFSETQ. CDR3 length: 14 residues. The CDR3 bases are TGCGCCAGCAGCACCACAGGGGTGGGAACTGAAGCTTTCTTT. It translates to CASSTTGVGTEAFF.

The V and J genes are TRBV5-1 and TRBJ2-3, with TRBD1 matching over 10 bases. Germline CDR1 SGHRS, CDR2 YFSETQ. J lost 1 base, V lost 1 base, and 3 bases had no gene match. The CDR3 is 16 residues long. CDR3 in DNA: TGCGCCAGCAGCTTGCTGACAGGGGGCGGCACAGATACGCAGTATTTT. Encoded protein: CASSLLTGGGTDTQYF.